The 16 T cell receptor beta chains reported below all come from one sample, sequenced in a study of blood T cell repertoires in COVID-19. Using immunoSEQ multiplex PCR, the repertoire was profiled, and TCRdb retains in-frame clones only, with some absent. The sample lists 250,000 to 350,000 clones, approximately 91% occurring once. The sequenced sample was peripheral blood. These receptors were collected from a woman in her thirties or forties who had recovered from COVID-19.

The chain is built from TRBV6-5 and TRBJ1-5, with no clear D. V was pared by 6 bases and J by 5 bases, with 11 bases between. There are 13 residues in the CDR3. Germline CDR1 and CDR2: MNHEY and SVGAGI. The CDR3 loop reads CASRIGVDQPQHF. The CDR3 DNA follows: TGTGCCAGCAGGATCGGGGTCGATCAGCCCCAGCATTTT.

DNA for the CDR3: TGTGCCAGCAGTGATCCGGGACTAGCGAGGGCAGATACGCAGTATTTT. The encoded protein is CASSDPGLARADTQYF. The genes are TRBV25-1 and TRBJ2-3; TRBD2 matches 10 bases. CDR1 and CDR2 (germline): MGHDK, SYGVNS. This CDR3 has 16 amino acids. Trimming at V came to 3 bases and at J to 4 bases, leaving 7 bases not matched to a gene.

The V and J genes are TRBV11-2 and TRBJ2-3, with D perhaps matching TRBD2 (5 bases). Between the trimmed V and J ends, which lost 0 bases and 0 bases, there was a span of 10 bases. Germline-derived CDR1 and CDR2 are SGHAT and FQNNGV. This CDR3 spans 16 amino acids. CDR3 sequence reads: CASSLEDYRSTDTQYF. As DNA, the CDR3 is TGTGCCAGCAGCTTAGAAGACTACCGTAGCACAGATACGCAGTATTTT.

The rearrangement links TRBV19 to TRBJ1-1; unclear D gene. Germline lookup yields CDR1 LNHDA and CDR2 SQIVND (reference sequence). The CDR3 covers 13 residues. The ends were cut back, 4 bases at V and 4 bases at J, with 10 bases in the middle. The CDR3 loop is CASSTVSVTEAFF. CDR3 nucleotide sequence: TGTGCCAGTAGTACCGTTTCGGTCACTGAAGCTTTCTTT. The variable domain in full, completed from reference TRBV19 and TRBJ1-1, reads DGGITQSPKYLFRKEGQNVTLSCEQNLNHDAMYWYRQDPGQGLRLIYYSQIVNDFQKGDIAEGYSVSREKKESFPLTVTSAQKNPTAFYLCASSTVSVTEAFFGQGTRLTVV.

The chain recombines TRBV27 with TRBJ2-6, with 8 bases fitting TRBD1. The CDR3 sequence is 19 residues long. Germline V gives CDR1 MNHEY, CDR2 SMNVEV (reference sequence). V lost 5 bases to trimming and J lost 1 base; unmatched junction nucleotides: 13. The CDR3 reads CASSLRPGTGGSGANVLTF. DNA for the CDR3: TGTGCCAGCAGTCTCCGACCCGGGACAGGTGGTTCTGGGGCCAACGTCCTGACTTTC.

V is TRBV5-6 and J is TRBJ1-2, with TRBD1 matching over 7 bases. Per the germline V gene, CDR1 is SGHDT and CDR2 is YYEEEE. Unmatched junction bases numbered 1, after V lost 0 bases and J lost 5 bases. The CDR3 runs to 13 residues. The CDR3 loop reads CASSLDRGYGYTF. CDR3 nucleotide sequence: TGTGCCAGCAGCTTGGACAGGGGATATGGCTACACCTTC.

The rearrangement joins TRBV30 to TRBJ2-7; D possibly corresponds to TRBD1 (6 bases). Per germline, CDR1 GTSNPN and CDR2 SVGIG (reference sequence). V lost 7 bases and J 3 bases, leaving 10 bases between the germline ends. The CDR3 loop spans 11 amino acids. DNA of the CDR3: TGTGCCTTACAGGGCGGCTACGAGCAGTACTTC. Translating it yields CALQGGYEQYF. The variable domain in full, completed from reference TRBV30 and TRBJ2-7, reads SQTIHQWPATLVQPVGSPLSLECTVEGTSNPNLYWYRQAAGRGLQLLFYSVGIGQISSEVPQNLSASRPQDRQFILSSKKLLLSDSGFYLCALQGGYEQYFGPGTRLTVT.

This chain joins TRBV2 and TRBJ2-1; 12 nucleotides align to TRBD2. V gave up 6 bases and J gave up 7 bases; unmatched junction bases: 7. Germline CDR1 is SNHLY and CDR2 is FYNNEI. The CDR3 is 15 residues long. The chain's CDR3 is CASSLLAGGRNEQFF. The CDR3 DNA follows: TGTGCCAGCAGCCTCCTAGCGGGAGGGCGGAATGAGCAGTTCTTC.

This clone was seen once. The CDR3 sequence is CASSEGYTDTQYF. The CDR3 DNA follows: TGTGCCAGCAGTGAAGGTTACACAGATACGCAGTATTTT. The genes are TRBV6-1 and TRBJ2-3; D gene unclear. The CDR3 totals 13 residues. Trimming removed 1 base from V and 2 bases from J, with 4 bases in between. In germline, CDR1 is MNHNS, CDR2 SASEGT.

The V call is TRBV7-9, the J call TRBJ2-5, with D tentatively TRBD1 (6 bases). Germline V gene lookup returns CDR1 SEHNR and CDR2 FQNEAQ (reference sequence). Trimming took 5 bases from V and 13 from J, leaving 23 bases between them. The CDR3 loop spans 14 amino acids. CDR3 residues: CASSPIEDRERRYF. Written as DNA, the CDR3 is TGTGCCAGCAGCCCAATCGAGGACAGAGAACGGCGGTACTTC.

The rearrangement links TRBV7-2 to TRBJ1-3; D is possibly TRBD1 (5 bases). Trimming shortened V by 1 base and J by 2 bases, and 12 bases separated the two germline ends. The germline V gene has CDR1 SGHTA and CDR2 FQGNSA. CDR3 length equals 16 residues. CDR3 bases: TGTGCCAGCAGCTTAGTACCCGTAGGGGCTGGAAACACCATATATTTT. Protein product: CASSLVPVGAGNTIYF.

This chain uses TRBV18 with TRBJ2-2, with 13 bases aligning to TRBD2. The V segment lost 4 bases and the J segment 2 bases; nucleotides outside the gene matches: 7. This CDR3 spans 18 amino acids. Germline-derived CDR1 and CDR2 are KGHSH and LQKENI. The CDR3 spells CASSRTGTSGANTGELFF. The CDR3 DNA follows: TGTGCCAGCTCACGAACCGGGACTAGCGGGGCAAACACCGGGGAGCTGTTTTTT.

The chain is built from TRBV10-2 and TRBJ2-1; TRBD2 aligns across 7 bases. CDR3 length equals 17 residues. Per the germline V gene, CDR1 is WSHSY and CDR2 is SAAADI. Trimming took 3 bases from V and 4 from J; bases not matched to a gene: 12. The CDR3, as DNA: TGCGCCAGCAGTGACTCCCAAGCCGTAGCGGGTTACAATGAGCAGTTCTTC. This codes for CASSDSQAVAGYNEQFF.

V usage is TRBV7-2 and J usage is TRBJ1-1, with a tentative D call TRBD1 (6 bases). The CDR3 sequence is 13 residues long. V lost 5 bases to trimming and J lost 1 base, with 8 bases between them. Germline V gives CDR1 SGHTA, CDR2 FQGNSA. CDR3 bases: TGTGCCAGCAGCCCGGGACAGAACACTGAAGCTTTCTTT. This encodes CASSPGQNTEAFF.

J is TRBJ2-2 and V is TRBV28; 11 nucleotides agree with TRBD1. Germline V gene lookup returns CDR1 MDHEN and CDR2 SYDVKM. This CDR3 spans 14 amino acids. V was pared by 10 bases and J by 5 bases, with 6 bases of the junction left unmatched. The CDR3 sequence: CATGTGGGTGELFF. The CDR3 DNA is TGTGCCACAGGGACAGGGGGTGGGACCGGGGAGCTGTTTTTT.

This clone was seen a handful of times. This rearrangement joins TRBV13 to TRBJ2-7; D is unclear. CDR1 is PRHDT and CDR2 is FYEKMQ in the germline V gene (reference sequence). Between the trimmed V and J ends, which lost 3 bases and 0 bases, there was a span of 18 bases. The CDR3 loop spans 17 amino acids. The DNA for the CDR3 is TGTGCCAGCAGCTTTTTAATTCATGGCTGCCTCTCCTACGAGCAGTACTTC. Translating gives CASSFLIHGCLSYEQYF.